The 30 T cell receptor beta chains below all came from one sample that was sequenced in a study of glioma-infiltrating T cells. Using RNA template, CDR3s of TCR alpha and beta were amplified with iRepertoire arm-PCR. TCRdb recomputed calls from the multiplex PCR reads with MiXCR, one row per CDR3 protein. The table lists around 97,000 distinct CDR3 sequences, roughly 30% of them singletons, with 40% to 45% in the top ten. What was sequenced was glioma tissue, nonneoplastic brain tissue, or PBMCs (not recorded which). The receptors derive from a human donor with low-grade glioma or glioblastoma, undergoing nonglioma brain surgery, or in good health (not recorded which).

The chain has TRBV12-3 or TRBV12-4 and TRBJ2-5, with D possibly TRBD1 on 5 matching bases. V was shortened by 3 bases and J by 1 base, with 18 bases between the two germline ends. The CDR3 has 17 residues. The CDR3: CASSLWGPANSQETQYF. The CDR3 coding sequence is TGTGCCAGCAGTTTGTGGGGCCCGGCTAACAGCCAAGAGACCCAGTACTTC.

The chain uses TRBV27 and TRBJ2-5; D gene ambiguous. Germline V gene sequence: CDR1 MNHEY, CDR2 SMNVEV (reference sequence). V shed 6 bases and J shed 4 bases, with 12 bases lying between them. The CDR3 spans 13 residues. The CDR3 here is CASSRSLRETQYF. The CDR3 region has the DNA TGTGCCAGCAGCCGTTCTCTCCGAGAGACCCAGTACTTC.

This clonotype has more than one count but fewer than ten. This sequence joins TRBV7-2 and TRBJ2-7; 10 bases align to TRBD2. This CDR3 contains 16 residues. J lost 3 bases, V lost 5 bases, and 10 bases had no gene match. The germline CDR1 and CDR2 sequences are SGHTA and FQGNSA. The CDR3 protein is CASSLLAGPTDYEQYF. The CDR3 DNA follows: TGTGCCAGCAGCCTACTAGCGGGGCCGACGGACTACGAGCAGTACTTC. Based on the CDR3 plus reference TRBV7-2 and TRBJ2-7, the full variable domain is GAGVSQSPSNKVTEKGKDVELRCDPISGHTALYWYRQSLGQGLEFLIYFQGNSAPDKSGLPSDRFSAERTGGSVSTLTIQRTQQEDSAVYLCASSLLAGPTDYEQYFGPGTRLTVT.

This clonotype appeared a few times. J is TRBJ2-1 and V is TRBV5-4; no reliable D call. There are 15 residues in the CDR3. With 1 base removed from V and 0 bases from J, the gap between germline ends came to 8 bases. Germline CDR1 SGHNT, CDR2 YYREEE (reference sequence). CDR3 sequence reads: CASSLLSSSYNEQFF. The DNA of the CDR3 is TGTGCCAGCAGCTTGTTATCAAGCTCCTACAATGAGCAGTTCTTC. Full variable domain (rest looked up from reference TRBV5-4 and TRBJ2-1): ETGVTQSPTHLIKTRGQQVTLRCSSQSGHNTVSWYQQALGQGPQFIFQYYREEENGRGNFPPRFSGLQFPNYSSELNVNALELDDSALYLCASSLLSSSYNEQFFGPGTRLTVL.

This clonotype appeared many times. The V call is TRBV20-1, the J call TRBJ1-6; D not certain. The CDR3 is made up of 14 amino acids. V lost 2 bases to trimming and J lost 14 bases, with 19 bases between them. Germline V lookup: CDR1 DFQATT, CDR2 SNEGSKA (reference sequence). The CDR3 loop is CSARFPGSFRALHF. CDR3 nucleotide sequence: TGCAGTGCTAGATTCCCAGGATCGTTCCGGGCCCTCCACTTT.

As to this clonotype: This may stem from a read error, because a much larger clone lies one nucleotide away. The rearrangement links TRBV24-1 to TRBJ1-2; no firm D call. The length of the CDR3 is 13 residues. Per germline, CDR1 KGHDR and CDR2 SFDVKD. The CDR3 protein is CATGDDRRYGYTF. The DNA of the CDR3 is TGTGCCACCGGTGATGACCGGCGCTATGGCTACACCTTC.

This clonotype was seen repeatedly, ten times or more. The chain joins TRBV7-6 to TRBJ1-5; tentative D call: TRBD1 (6 bases). Per the germline V gene, CDR1 is SGHVS and CDR2 is FNYEAQ. Trimming pared 5 bases from V and 2 bases from J, leaving 13 bases between. The CDR3 covers 15 residues. The CDR3 coding sequence is TGTGCCAGCAGCCCTCGGGCAGGGGGCAATCAGCCCCAGCATTTT. Its protein is CASSPRAGGNQPQHF.

This clonotype was found many times. V gene TRBV6-1 combines with J gene TRBJ2-2, with 7 positions matching TRBD1. This CDR3 contains 16 residues. From germline, CDR1 is MNHNS and CDR2 SASEGT. Losses at the gene ends were 5 bases for V and 6 bases for J; bases not matched to a gene: 12. CDR3 nucleotides: TGTGCCAGCAGTTCGATAGGACAGGTTTGGCCCGGGGAGCTGTTTTTT. It translates to CASSSIGQVWPGELFF.

This chain uses TRBV3-1 with TRBJ1-1, with D perhaps TRBD1 (6 bases). V was trimmed by 5 bases and J by 5 bases, leaving 15 bases between them. Germline V gene lookup returns CDR1 LGHDT and CDR2 YNNKEL (reference sequence). The CDR3 length is 14 residues. CDR3 coding DNA: TGTGCCAGCAGCTCACAGGGAAGTCGGACTGAAGCTTTCTTT. It specifies CASSSQGSRTEAFF.

In this sample, this clonotype turned up many times. V gene TRBV27 combines with J gene TRBJ2-2; D ambiguous. Between the trimmed V and J ends, which lost 2 bases and 7 bases, there was a span of 5 bases. From germline, CDR1 is MNHEY and CDR2 SMNVEV (reference sequence). The CDR3 loop spans 12 amino acids. The DNA for the CDR3 is TGTGCCAGCAGTTTAGAAAACGGGGAGCTGTTTTTT. Translating it yields CASSLENGELFF.

Concerning this clonotype: A much bigger clone sits one base away, suggesting this may be a read error. The chain couples TRBV6-2 or TRBV6-3 to TRBJ2-7; TRBD1 matches 9 bases. The germline CDR1 and CDR2 sequences are MNHEY and SVGEGT. Trimming took 10 bases from V and 3 from J; bases not matched to a gene: 16. This CDR3 comprises 16 residues. The CDR3 coding sequence is TGTGCCAACTGCGCCGTTCCGGGACAGGGCCTCTACGAGCAGTACTTC. Translating it yields CANCAVPGQGLYEQYF.

This clonotype appeared many times. V gene TRBV10-3 combines with J gene TRBJ2-3; D is uncertain. Germline V lookup: CDR1 ENHRY, CDR2 SYGVKD. The CDR3 is 14 residues long. Trimming took off 7 bases at V and 2 bases at J, with 13 bases between the two ends. The CDR3 nucleotides are TGTGCCATCACGGCCAATGGGGTCACAGATACGCAGTATTTT. Protein: CAITANGVTDTQYF.

This clonotype is medium-sized in the sample. V and J are TRBV28 and TRBJ2-1; no firm D call. CDR3 length: 11 amino acids. The V gene lost 1 base and the J gene lost 8 bases, with 3 bases spanning the gap. Germline V gives CDR1 MDHEN, CDR2 SYDVKM. CDR3 sequence: CASSLLDEQFF. For the CDR3, the DNA is TGTGCCAGCAGTTTATTGGATGAGCAGTTCTTC.

A remark on this clonotype: A much larger clone differs from this one at a single base, so this may be a read error. The chain carries TRBV5-6 and TRBJ1-1; D remains ambiguous. This CDR3 region has 18 residues. Germline values: CDR1 SGHDT, CDR2 YYEEEE. Deletions cut 2 bases from V and 1 base from J, with 21 bases between. CDR3 nucleotide sequence: TGTGCCAGCAGCTTCGACTTACCAAAATCCATGCGGAACACTGAAGCTTTCTTT. Translating it yields CASSFDLPKSMRNTEAFF. Full variable domain (outside the CDR3, taken from reference TRBV5-6 and TRBJ1-1): DAGVTQSPTHLIKTRGQQVTLRCSPKSGHDTVSWYQQALGQGPQFIFQYYEEEERQRGNFPDRFSGHQFPNYSSELNVNALLLGDSALYLCASSFDLPKSMRNTEAFFGQGTRLTVV.

This clonotype was observed at least ten times. CDR3 DNA: TGTGCCAGCACCCCCGGGGGGGCGTCGGATACGCAGTATTTT. Protein product: CASTPGGASDTQYF. This rearrangement joins TRBV7-6 to TRBJ2-3; 8 nucleotides match TRBD2. The CDR3 is 14 amino acids. Looked up from germline, CDR1 is SGHVS and CDR2 is FNYEAQ. The junction had 9 bases not matched to a gene; V was cut back by 7 bases and J by 6 bases.

The V and J genes are TRBV5-1 and TRBJ1-1; D not resolved. There are 13 residues in the CDR3. V gave up 2 bases and J gave up 4 bases, with 9 bases separating them. Germline CDR1 is SGHRS and CDR2 is YFSETQ. CDR3 loop: CASSFWTLTEAFF. The DNA for the CDR3 is TGCGCCAGCAGCTTCTGGACCCTCACTGAAGCTTTCTTT.

V usage is TRBV5-1 and J usage is TRBJ2-5; D not resolved. The CDR3 has 16 amino acids. Trimming cost V 0 bases and J 3 bases, with 15 bases left between them. Germline CDR1 and CDR2: SGHRS and YFSETQ. This chain's CDR3 is CASSLVSGSKKETQYF. CDR3 sequence (DNA): TGCGCCAGCAGCTTGGTCTCGGGTTCAAAAAAAGAGACCCAGTACTTC.

The sample holds many counts of this clonotype. This chain uses TRBV7-2 with TRBJ1-1; 8 nucleotides match TRBD1. Germline loops: CDR1 SGHTA, CDR2 FQGNSA. V shed 2 bases and J 8 bases; nucleotides not matched to a gene: 16. This CDR3 spans 17 amino acids. The CDR3 sequence: CASSLIAPGQGKGEAFF. The DNA of the CDR3 is TGTGCCAGCAGCTTAATAGCCCCTGGACAGGGAAAGGGAGAAGCTTTCTTT.

A note on this clonotype: A read error may be the cause here, since a much bigger clone is one base away. CDR3: CASSPPGLAAAGEQYF. Written as DNA, the CDR3 is TGTGCCAGCAGCCCCCCAGGACTAGCGGCGGCGGGGGAGCAGTACTTC. This sequence joins TRBV7-2 and TRBJ2-7; 10 bases agree with TRBD2. Germline trimming cut 5 bases from V and 7 bases from J; bases unmatched to any gene: 14. The CDR3 extends over 16 amino acids. The germline CDR1 and CDR2 sequences are SGHTA and FQGNSA.

At least ten counts were recorded for this clonotype. V is TRBV18 and J is TRBJ1-5; TRBD1 might be the D (6 bases). Deletions cut 4 bases from V and 0 bases from J, with 7 bases between. Germline V gene lookup returns CDR1 KGHSH and CDR2 LQKENI. CDR3 length: 14 amino acids. The CDR3 nucleotides read TGTGCCAGCTCACAGGGGGATAGCAATCAGCCCCAGCATTTT. It yields the protein CASSQGDSNQPQHF.

V usage is TRBV18 and J usage is TRBJ1-6; 8 nucleotides line up with TRBD1. This CDR3 spans 15 amino acids. The V segment lost 9 bases and the J segment 7 bases; nucleotides outside the gene matches: 11. Looked up from germline, CDR1 is KGHSH and CDR2 is LQKENI. CDR3 amino acids: CASNLSGQENSPLHF. CDR3 DNA sequence: TGTGCCAGTAACCTTTCGGGACAGGAGAATTCACCCCTCCACTTT.

As to this clonotype: The germline gene is not matched at one end of the junction; a read error may be the cause. The genes are TRBV7-7 and TRBJ2-5; D not resolved. CDR3 size: 13 residues. The germline gives CDR1 SSHAT, CDR2 FNYEAQ (reference sequence). This CDR3 reads CASSLGPGETQYF. The CDR3 nucleotides read TGTGCTAGCAGCTTAGGCCCAGGAGAGACCCAGTACTTC.

The chain joins TRBV30 to TRBJ1-2, with D possibly matching TRBD1 (6 bases). From germline, CDR1 is GTSNPN and CDR2 SVGIG (reference sequence). The V and J ends lost 4 bases and 5 bases respectively, with 14 bases between them. CDR3 length: 13 amino acids. The CDR3, as DNA: TGTGCCTGGATGGGGGGACAACTTTATGGCTACACCTTC. Its translation: CAWMGGQLYGYTF.

This clonotype was counted between two and nine times. The rearrangement joins TRBV7-2 to TRBJ1-1, with unresolved D. Germline V CDR1 and CDR2: SGHTA, FQGNSA. Trimming took 5 bases from V and 4 from J, leaving 14 bases between them. The CDR3 contains 14 residues. CDR3 protein: CASSLVETSTEAFF. CDR3 sequence (DNA): TGTGCCAGCAGCCTTGTCGAAACTAGCACTGAAGCTTTCTTT. Full variable domain (remainder filled in from reference TRBV7-2 and TRBJ1-1): GAGVSQSPSNKVTEKGKDVELRCDPISGHTALYWYRQSLGQGLEFLIYFQGNSAPDKSGLPSDRFSAERTGGSVSTLTIQRTQQEDSAVYLCASSLVETSTEAFFGQGTRLTVV.

This clonotype was recorded many times. This chain uses TRBV20-1 with TRBJ2-1, with D tentatively TRBD2 (6 bases). Per germline, CDR1 DFQATT and CDR2 SNEGSKA (reference sequence). The ends were cut back, 1 base at V and 6 bases at J, with 13 bases in the middle. This CDR3 region has 14 residues. The CDR3 DNA reads TGCAGTGCTAGAGGGATCGGGGGTGGCAATGAGCAGTTCTTC. It is translated as CSARGIGGGNEQFF.

The chain joins TRBV14 to TRBJ1-2; the D gene is possibly TRBD1 (5 bases). The CDR3 totals 13 residues. Trimming left V 7 bases short and J 2 bases short, with 11 bases between. Germline CDR1 and CDR2: SGHDN and FVKESK. The CDR3 DNA sequence: TGTGCCAGCACTAAGGGGTCCAACTATGGCTACACCTTC. Amino acids: CASTKGSNYGYTF.

As regards this clonotype: A much larger clone differs from this one at a single base, so this may be a read error. The J gene is TRBJ2-2, the V gene TRBV7-2; a possible D gene is TRBD2 (7 bases). V lost 8 bases and J 6 bases, leaving 19 bases between the germline ends. The germline V gene has CDR1 SGHTA and CDR2 FQGNSA. The CDR3 spans 15 residues. This CDR3 is CASGPGGLRAGELFF. CDR3 in DNA: TGTGCCAGCGGCCCGGGGGGCCTCCGTGCCGGGGAGCTGTTTTTT.

Remarks on this clonotype: A much larger clonotype is one base distant, so this may be a read error. V gene TRBV20-1 combines with J gene TRBJ2-7; D is uncertain. The germline V and J ends were trimmed by 5 bases and 6 bases, with 23 bases remaining between them. This CDR3 region has 15 residues. CDR1 and CDR2 from the germline V gene are DFQATT and SNEGSKA (reference sequence). The CDR3 bases are TGCAGTGCTTCACCCCCACACCTTCCCGCTGTCGAGCAGTACTTC. Translating it yields CSASPPHLPAVEQYF.

This clonotype has ten or more counts. The junction does not match germline at one end; this may be a read error. This chain joins TRBV20-1 and TRBJ2-2; TRBD1 or TRBD2 may be the D gene (6 bases each). The CDR3 extends over 12 amino acids. Germline lookup yields CDR1 DFQATT and CDR2 SNEGSKA (reference sequence). The CDR3 here is CSARTGTLRETW. CDR3 bases: TGCAGTGCTAGAACCGGGACACTCCGGGAGACTTGG.

This clonotype came up many times. The rearrangement links TRBV6-1 to TRBJ2-2; 9 nucleotides match TRBD1. Trimming cost V 6 bases and J 4 bases; bases outside gene matches: 9. CDR1 MNHNS and CDR2 SASEGT come from the germline V gene. This CDR3 is 16 amino acids long. Here the CDR3 reads CASRIHRDRATGELFF. CDR3 in DNA: TGTGCCAGCAGGATTCACCGGGACAGGGCCACCGGGGAGCTGTTTTTT.